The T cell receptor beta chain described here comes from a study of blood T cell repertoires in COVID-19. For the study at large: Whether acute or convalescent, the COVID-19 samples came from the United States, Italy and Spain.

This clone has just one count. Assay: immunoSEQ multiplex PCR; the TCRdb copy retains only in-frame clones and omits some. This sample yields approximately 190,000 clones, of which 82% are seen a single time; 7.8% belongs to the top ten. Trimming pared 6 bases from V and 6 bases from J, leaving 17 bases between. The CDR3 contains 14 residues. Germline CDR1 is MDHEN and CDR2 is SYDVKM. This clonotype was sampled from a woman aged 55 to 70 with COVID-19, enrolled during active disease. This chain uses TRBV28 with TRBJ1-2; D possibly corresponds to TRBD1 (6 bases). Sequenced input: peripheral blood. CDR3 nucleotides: TGTGCCAGCAGCGTTGGACAGCCCGTACATGGCTACACCTTC. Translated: CASSVGQPVHGYTF.